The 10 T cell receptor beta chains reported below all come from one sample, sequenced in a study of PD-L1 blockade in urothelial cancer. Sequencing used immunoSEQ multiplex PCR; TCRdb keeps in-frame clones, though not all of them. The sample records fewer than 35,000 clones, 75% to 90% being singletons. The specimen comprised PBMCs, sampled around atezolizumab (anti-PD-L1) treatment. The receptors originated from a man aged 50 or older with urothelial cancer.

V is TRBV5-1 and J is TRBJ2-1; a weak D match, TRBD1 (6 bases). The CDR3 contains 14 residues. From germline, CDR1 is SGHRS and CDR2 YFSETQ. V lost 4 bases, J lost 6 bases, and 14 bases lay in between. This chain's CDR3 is CASSTSRGSNEQFF. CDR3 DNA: TGCGCCAGCAGCACTTCCAGGGGAAGCAATGAGCAGTTCTTC.

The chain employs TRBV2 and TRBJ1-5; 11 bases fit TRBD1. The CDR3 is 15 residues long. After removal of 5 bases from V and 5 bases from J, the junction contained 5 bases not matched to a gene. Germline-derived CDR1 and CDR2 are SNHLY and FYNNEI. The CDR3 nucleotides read TGTGCCAGCAGTAGGACAGGGGGCGACGATCAGCCCCAGCATTTT. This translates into CASSRTGGDDQPQHF.

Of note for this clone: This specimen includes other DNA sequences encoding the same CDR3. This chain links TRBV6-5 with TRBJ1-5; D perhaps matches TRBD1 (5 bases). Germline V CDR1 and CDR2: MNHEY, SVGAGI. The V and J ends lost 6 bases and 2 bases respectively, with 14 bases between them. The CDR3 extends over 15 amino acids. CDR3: CASSSGGGGNQPQHF. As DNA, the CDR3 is TGTGCCAGCAGCTCCGGCGGGGGGGGCAATCAGCCCCAGCATTTT.

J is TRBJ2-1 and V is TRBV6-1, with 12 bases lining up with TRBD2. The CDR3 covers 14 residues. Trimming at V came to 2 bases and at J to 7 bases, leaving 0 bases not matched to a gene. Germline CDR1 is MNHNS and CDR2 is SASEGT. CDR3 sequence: CASSETSGRNEQFF. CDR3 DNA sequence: TGTGCCAGCAGTGAAACTAGCGGGAGGAATGAGCAGTTCTTC.

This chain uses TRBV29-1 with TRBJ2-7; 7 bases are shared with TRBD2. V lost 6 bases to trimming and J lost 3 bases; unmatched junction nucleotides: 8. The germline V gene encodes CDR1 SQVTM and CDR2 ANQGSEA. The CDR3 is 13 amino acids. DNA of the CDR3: TGCAGCGTGGTCGGGGGAGGGGACTACGAGCAGTACTTC. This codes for CSVVGGGDYEQYF.

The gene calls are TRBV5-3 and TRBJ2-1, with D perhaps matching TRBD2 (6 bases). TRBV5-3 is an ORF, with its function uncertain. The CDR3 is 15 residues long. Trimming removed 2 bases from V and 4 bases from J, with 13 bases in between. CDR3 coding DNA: TGTGCCAGAAGCTTAATACTAGGGAGGTACAATGAGCAGTTCTTC. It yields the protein CARSLILGRYNEQFF.

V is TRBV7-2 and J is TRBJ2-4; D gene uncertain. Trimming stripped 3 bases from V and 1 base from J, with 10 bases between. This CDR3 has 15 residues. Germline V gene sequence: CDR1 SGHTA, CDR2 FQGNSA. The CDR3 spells CASSLSGDAKNIQYF. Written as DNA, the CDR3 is TGTGCCAGCAGCTTGTCAGGCGATGCCAAAAACATTCAGTACTTC.

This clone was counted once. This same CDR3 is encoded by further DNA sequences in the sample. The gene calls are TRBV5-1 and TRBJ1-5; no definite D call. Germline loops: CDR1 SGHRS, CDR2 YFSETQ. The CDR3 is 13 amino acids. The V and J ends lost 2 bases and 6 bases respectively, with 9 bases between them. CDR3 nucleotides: TGCGCCAGCAGCTTAGGAACGGGTCAGCCCCAGCATTTT. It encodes CASSLGTGQPQHF. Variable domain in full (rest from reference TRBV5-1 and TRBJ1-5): KAGVTQTPRYLIKTRGQQVTLSCSPISGHRSVSWYQQTPGQGLQFLFEYFSETQRNKGNFPGRFSGRQFSNSRSEMNVSTLELGDSALYLCASSLGTGQPQHFGDGTRLSIL.

The CDR3 loop reads CASSSDPGGGYTF. CDR3 sequence (DNA): TGTGCCAGCTCATCCGACCCCGGCGGGGGCTACACCTTC. This chain joins TRBV18 and TRBJ1-2, with D unclear. The length of the CDR3 is 13 residues. Germline CDR1 is KGHSH and CDR2 is LQKENI. Trimming took off 5 bases at V and 8 bases at J, with 15 bases between the two ends.

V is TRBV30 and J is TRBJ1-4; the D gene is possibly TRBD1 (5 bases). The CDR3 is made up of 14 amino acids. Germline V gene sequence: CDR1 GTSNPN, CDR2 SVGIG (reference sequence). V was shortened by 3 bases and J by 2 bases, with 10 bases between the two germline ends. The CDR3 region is CAWSPGGTNEKLFF. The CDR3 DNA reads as TGTGCCTGGAGCCCCGGGGGGACTAATGAAAAACTGTTTTTT.